This T cell receptor (beta chain) came from a study of blood T cell repertoires in COVID-19 (dated by TCRdb to 2019 to 2021). As for the study more broadly: The collaborator samples originated in the United States, Italy and Spain and spanned the acute and convalescent phases of COVID-19. The material from the prospective study consisted of cDNA or gDNA derived from T cells, B-cell-depleted T cells, or PBMCs. A freely available public database, intended as a resource for researchers studying the immune response to SARS-CoV-2, is where the repertoires were released. Deeply sampled blood TCRbeta repertoires from subjects exposed to, actively infected with, or recovered from COVID-19 were included in the dataset. Where HLA class I and class II types were available, the types were taken from metadata supplied by the sample provider, not from assay-based typing. The samples were drawn from two sources: the first 160 participants of the ongoing ImmuneRACE study, and over 950 subjects contributed by 6 global collaborators. Sample metadata almost always included a de-identified subject ID, COVID-19 status, age in years and sex. Results the study describes overall, beyond this receptor: How much clinical and demographic metadata was included differed by source and by participant, and the metadata was provided uncurated.

A second Seattle source provided samples from volunteer blood donors who had recovered from COVID-19. Whole blood was collected in K2EDTA tubes by collaborating institutions according to the institutions' own protocols. For TCRbeta analysis, collaborator samples were shipped as frozen whole blood, as isolated PBMCs, or as DNA extracted from either sample type. In the case of this clone: No cognate antigen has been identified for it. Nothing much larger sits one base from this clone, and base qualities are not available.

TCRbeta CDR3 regions were amplified from genomic DNA using the immunoSEQ Assay, a bias-controlled multiplex PCR. The paper's processing steps were these. Within the assay, amplification of reference gene primers was used to estimate how many nucleated cells each sample contained. Sequence reads were collapsed and filtered to measure the absolute abundance of every unique TCRbeta CDR3 rearrangement. For each sample, productive Simpson clonality was calculated as the square root of Simpson's diversity index over productive rearrangements. The immuneACCESS repertoire file appears here via TCRdb, limited to in-frame rearrangements. These files lack a portion of the clones; in checked studies, under half of the deficit traces to unresolved V genes, and the cause of the others is not known. That table furnishes V, J and clone size, whereas the DNA furnished D and trimming. This sample lists hundreds of thousands of clones; 91% were detected once. The top ten clones comprise under 3.5% of the sample.

Its CDR3 holds 15 amino acids, cysteine through phenylalanine. The retained sequence is limited to the CDR3, 45 bases, with the frame set at the first base. According to the germline V gene, CDR1 reads LGHNA and CDR2 reads YSLEER. Trimming takes 2 bases from V and 1 base from J, and the germline ends sit 11 bases apart. This chain joins TRBV4-3 to TRBJ1-2, with no D gene named confidently. The clonotype comes from a woman aged 18-30 years who had recovered from COVID-19. Material for sequencing was peripheral blood. This receptor carries the CDR3 CASSQRGGVNYGYTF. The DNA sequence reads TGCGCCAGCAGCCAACGAGGCGGGGTTAACTATGGCTACACCTTC.